This is a list of T cell receptor beta chains from one sample in a study of CD4+ T cells in melanoma. The protocol was immunoSEQ multiplex PCR, while the TCRdb copy is restricted to in-frame clones and leaves out a portion. The sample records some 14,000 clones, roughly 66% being singletons. Specimen: cells from a culture (not recorded whether cultured in vitro). The receptors derive from a human donor with melanoma. Both conserved end residues are part of each CDR3. D genes are given only for firm matches. Not all rows give a size; the values are once, few, many and, for expanded clones, a class.

J gene | clone size | D gene | V gene | CDR3 DNA | CDR3 protein
TRBJ2-1 | few | NA | TRBV2 | TGTGCCAGCATTTGGGTACCCCCCTACAATGAGCAGTTCTTC | CASIWVPPYNEQFF
TRBJ1-2 | once | TRBD1 | TRBV7-9 | TGTGCCAGCAGCCTCCGACGGCAGGGGGCGTCTGTTGGCTACACCTTC | CASSLRRQGASVGYTF
TRBJ2-7 | few | TRBD1 | TRBV10-3 | TGTGCCATGGGCCGGGACAGGGGGCCCTACGAGCAGTACTTC | CAMGRDRGPYEQYF
TRBJ2-3 | NA | NA | TRBV11-3 | TGTGCCAGCAGCCGATCCGCAAGCACAGATACGCAGTATTTT | CASSRSASTDTQYF
TRBJ2-2 | NA | TRBD2 | TRBV5-1 | TGCGCCAGCAGCTTGCGACTAGCGGGGGGGCCTAACGGGGAGCTGTTTTTT | CASSLRLAGGPNGELFF
TRBJ1-2 | medium-sized | NA | TRBV10-3 | TGTGCCATCAGTGCCACCGACGGGCCGGATGGCTACACCTTC | CAISATDGPDGYTF
TRBJ1-2 | NA | TRBD1 | TRBV6-1 | TGTGCCAGCAGACAGACAGGGGCCCATGGCTACACCTTC | CASRQTGAHGYTF
TRBJ2-2 | NA | TRBD2 | TRBV4-1 | TGCGCCAGCAGCCCTACTAGCGGGGGGACTCCCCCCTCGGAGCTGTTTTTT | CASSPTSGGTPPSELFF
TRBJ2-1 | NA | NA | TRBV5-1 | TGCGCCAGCAGCTTGGGCCTGACACGGTTCAATGAGCAGTTCTTC | CASSLGLTRFNEQFF
TRBJ2-1 | NA | TRBD2 | TRBV4-1 | TGCGCCAGCAGCCTACCAGCGGGGACCAATGAGCAGTTCTTC | CASSLPAGTNEQFF
TRBJ1-2 | few | TRBD1 | TRBV2 | TGTGCCAGCAGCGACAGGGGTGGCTACACCTTC | CASSDRGGYTF
TRBJ2-5 | NA | NA | TRBV18 | TGTGCCAGCTCACCACCTAGTAAAGAGACCCAGTACTTC | CASSPPSKETQYF
TRBJ2-6 | NA | NA | TRBV2 | TGTGCCAGCAGGGGGCTAGGGGGGGCCAACGTCCTGACTTTC | CASRGLGGANVLTF
TRBJ2-7 | NA | TRBD1 | TRBV11-2 | TGTGCCAGCAGCTTGCCCGGACAGGGGATTTCCGAGCAGTACTTC | CASSLPGQGISEQYF
TRBJ1-1 | NA | NA | TRBV5-3 | TGTGCCAGAAGGGCCACATCGAACACTGAAGCTTTCTTT | CARRATSNTEAFF
TRBJ2-7 | few | NA | TRBV6-5 | TGTGCCAGGCTGGTAGGGTACTACGAGCAGTACTTC | CARLVGYYEQYF